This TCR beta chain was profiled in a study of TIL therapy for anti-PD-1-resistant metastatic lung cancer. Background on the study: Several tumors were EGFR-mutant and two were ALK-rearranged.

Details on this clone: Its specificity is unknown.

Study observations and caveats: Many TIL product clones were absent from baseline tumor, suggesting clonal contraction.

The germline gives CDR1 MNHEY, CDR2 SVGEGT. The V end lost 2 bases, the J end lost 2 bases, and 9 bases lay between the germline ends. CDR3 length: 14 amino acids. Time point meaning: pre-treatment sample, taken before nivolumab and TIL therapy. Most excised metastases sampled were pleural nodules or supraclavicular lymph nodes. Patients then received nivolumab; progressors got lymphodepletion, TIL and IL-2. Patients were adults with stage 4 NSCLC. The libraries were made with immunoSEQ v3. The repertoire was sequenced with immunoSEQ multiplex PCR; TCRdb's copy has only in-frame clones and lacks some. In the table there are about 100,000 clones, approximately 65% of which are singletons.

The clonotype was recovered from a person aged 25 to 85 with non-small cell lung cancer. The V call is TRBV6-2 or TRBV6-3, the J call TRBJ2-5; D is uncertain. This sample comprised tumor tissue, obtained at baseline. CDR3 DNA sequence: TGTGCCAGCAGTTACAGCTGGGTTCAAGAGACCCAGTACTTC. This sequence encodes CASSYSWVQETQYF.